These 14 T cell receptor beta chains were sequenced from one sample in a study of T cells after yellow fever vaccination. TCRdb re-derived calls from the 5' RACE reads in MiXCR, one entry per CDR3 protein. The table records some 560,000 distinct CDR3 sequences, approximately 16% of them present only once. The sample consisted of PBMCs, taken less than 6 days after the first yellow fever vaccination. Every receptor here comes from a man between 18 and 35 years old who received the YFV17D yellow fever vaccine.

This clonotype was detected only a few times. This CDR3 reads CASSQDLYRVSEAFF. The CDR3 region has the DNA TGTGCCAGCAGCCAAGATCTCTATCGGGTCTCTGAAGCTTTCTTT. The chain has TRBV14 and TRBJ1-1; unclear D gene. This CDR3 comprises 15 residues. V was pared by 0 bases and J by 6 bases, with 14 bases between. Germline V gene lookup returns CDR1 SGHDN and CDR2 FVKESK.

This clonotype was counted between two and nine times. The V gene is TRBV4-3, the J gene TRBJ2-3; D remains unclear. Germline V gene lookup returns CDR1 LGHNA and CDR2 YSLEER. The CDR3 runs 15 residues. Trimming removed 0 bases at V and 0 bases at J, with 7 bases between. CDR3 bases: TGCGCCAGCAGCCAAGAAATTGGGAGCACAGATACGCAGTATTTT. Translation: CASSQEIGSTDTQYF.

DNA of the CDR3: TGCAGTGCAGAGCAGGTCACAGATACGCAGTATTTT. Protein sequence: CSAEQVTDTQYF. The V call is TRBV20-1, the J call TRBJ2-3; D gene uncertain. This CDR3 is 12 amino acids long. The germline CDR1 and CDR2 sequences are DFQATT and SNEGSKA (reference sequence). V shed 6 bases and J shed 2 bases, with 9 bases lying between them.

This chain connects TRBV5-1 to TRBJ2-2; no clear D. This CDR3 region has 15 residues. The V gene lost 5 bases and the J gene lost 4 bases, with 15 bases spanning the gap. In germline, CDR1 is SGHRS, CDR2 YFSETQ. DNA of the CDR3: TGCGCCAGCAGGCCAAACCTGGATTTCACCGGGGAGCTGTTTTTT. Amino acids: CASRPNLDFTGELFF.

This clonotype has only a few counts. The chain joins TRBV12-3 or TRBV12-4 to TRBJ1-5, with D perhaps TRBD1 (6 bases). The CDR3 has 14 residues. V was cut by 2 bases and J by 10 bases, with 15 bases left in between. The CDR3, as DNA: TGTGCCAGCAGTTTACAAGGGGGTTTTGATCCCCAGCATTTT. It encodes CASSLQGGFDPQHF.

In this sample, this clonotype turned up many times. The chain carries TRBV5-1 and TRBJ2-5, with 9 bases lining up with TRBD2. V lost 4 bases, J lost 4 bases, and 5 bases stayed unmatched. The CDR3 has 14 amino acids. The germline V gene has CDR1 SGHRS and CDR2 YFSETQ. CDR3 bases: TGCGCCAGCAGCCTGAGCGGGGGGCCAGAGACCCAGTACTTC. Amino acid sequence: CASSLSGGPETQYF.

In its sample, this clonotype was seen a few times. This sequence joins TRBV9 and TRBJ1-1; D unclear. V lost 3 bases, J lost 1 base, and 7 bases lay in between. The CDR3 is 13 amino acids. Germline CDR1 SGDLS, CDR2 YYNGEE. The CDR3 is CASSARKNTEAFF. CDR3 in DNA: TGTGCCAGCAGCGCACGAAAGAACACTGAAGCTTTCTTT.

V and J are TRBV5-1 and TRBJ1-1; no clear D. CDR1 and CDR2 from the germline V gene are SGHRS and YFSETQ. This CDR3 region has 14 residues. V lost 7 bases and J lost 0, with 13 bases in between. CDR3 in DNA: TGCGCCAGCGGGTACAGAAAAATGAACACTGAAGCTTTCTTT. Protein product: CASGYRKMNTEAFF.

This clonotype was seen ten or more times. The rearrangement uses TRBV20-1 and TRBJ2-1; 12 bases map to TRBD2. V lost 5 bases, J lost 9 bases, and 8 bases stayed unmatched. CDR1 and CDR2 (germline): DFQATT, SNEGSKA (reference sequence). This CDR3 is 14 amino acids long. DNA of the CDR3: TGCAGTGCTGACGCTAGCGGGGGGGCGTCTGAGCAGTTCTTC. It specifies CSADASGGASEQFF.

This clonotype has just a few counts. The rearrangement joins TRBV5-1 to TRBJ1-2; D might be TRBD1 (6 bases). The length of the CDR3 is 15 residues. Germline assignment: CDR1 SGHRS and CDR2 YFSETQ. Trimming took 4 bases from V and 4 from J, leaving 17 bases between them. The CDR3 nucleotides read TGCGCCAGCAGCGACGGTGGGGGCAGCATCTATGGCTACACCTTC. Residues: CASSDGGGSIYGYTF.

The CDR3: CASSRGQGDFNYGYTF. The DNA of the CDR3 is TGTGCCAGCAGTCGCGGACAGGGAGATTTTAACTATGGCTACACCTTC. The chain employs TRBV6-1 and TRBJ1-2; the match to TRBD1 covers 8 bases. Germline trimming cut 5 bases from V and 1 base from J; bases unmatched to any gene: 9. Germline loops: CDR1 MNHNS, CDR2 SASEGT. The CDR3 is made up of 16 amino acids.

This clonotype was detected a few times. This chain joins TRBV7-2 and TRBJ2-2; TRBD2 might be the D (6 bases). The germline gives CDR1 SGHTA, CDR2 FQGNSA. The CDR3 extends over 15 amino acids. Between the trimmed V and J ends, which lost 2 bases and 6 bases, there was a span of 13 bases. The CDR3 is CASSLIFGGAGELFF. The DNA for the CDR3 is TGTGCCAGCAGCTTAATCTTCGGAGGGGCCGGGGAGCTGTTTTTT.

This clonotype turned up a few times. The CDR3 loop is CASSESQGPMNTEAFF. The CDR3 DNA reads as TGCGCCAGCAGTGAATCCCAGGGCCCTATGAACACTGAAGCTTTCTTT. This chain connects TRBV10-1 to TRBJ1-1, with TRBD1 as a possible D gene (5 bases). Germline V gene lookup returns CDR1 WNHNN and CDR2 SYGVQD (reference sequence). The CDR3 extends over 16 amino acids. V shed 3 bases and J shed 0 bases, with 14 bases lying between them.

This clonotype was detected only a few times. This rearrangement joins TRBV19 to TRBJ2-2; D might be TRBD2 (5 bases). The length of the CDR3 is 15 residues. Germline lookup yields CDR1 LNHDA and CDR2 SQIVND (reference sequence). V was clipped by 4 bases and J by 0 bases, with 9 bases between them. The CDR3 spells CASSRGFPNTGELFF. The CDR3 DNA follows: TGTGCCAGTAGTAGAGGGTTTCCGAACACCGGGGAGCTGTTTTTT.